The 25 T cell receptor beta chains below come from one sample, sequenced in a study of blood T cell repertoires in COVID-19. TCRdb's copy holds only in-frame clones and misses some; the assay was immunoSEQ multiplex PCR. The sample holds around 170,000 clones; 70% to 90% are singletons and the top ten take under 3%. Sample: peripheral blood. The origin of the receptors is a woman aged 30 to 39 with active or convalescent COVID-19.

The chain links TRBV24-1 to TRBJ2-2; the D gene is possibly TRBD1 (6 bases). Germline CDR1 KGHDR, CDR2 SFDVKD. V was cut by 0 bases and J by 4 bases, with 11 bases left in between. This CDR3 is built from 16 residues. The CDR3 nucleotides are TGTGCCACCAGTGATTTGCCCAGGGGTGCCACCGGGGAGCTGTTTTTT. Amino acid sequence: CATSDLPRGATGELFF.

This clone was picked up a small number of times. The V gene is TRBV19, the J gene TRBJ1-2; D perhaps matches TRBD1 (6 bases). The ends were cut back, 5 bases at V and 1 base at J, with 17 bases in the middle. This CDR3 spans 16 amino acids. Germline assignment: CDR1 LNHDA and CDR2 SQIVND (reference sequence). This chain's CDR3 is CASSPNRAPINYGYTF. The CDR3 DNA reads TGTGCCAGTAGTCCCAACAGGGCCCCAATTAACTATGGCTACACCTTC.

The gene calls are TRBV19 and TRBJ2-7, with TRBD2 matching 8 bases. Trimming took 5 bases from V and 0 from J; bases not matched to a gene: 6. Per germline, CDR1 LNHDA and CDR2 SQIVND (reference sequence). This CDR3 is 15 amino acids long. In DNA form, the CDR3 reads TGTGCCAGTAGTTCGTCCGGGACTAGCTCCTACGAGCAGTACTTC. This codes for CASSSSGTSSYEQYF.

V gene TRBV28 combines with J gene TRBJ1-5; TRBD1 agrees at 9 bases. CDR1 is MDHEN, CDR2 SYDVKM, per germline. This CDR3 has 15 residues. The V gene end was trimmed by 6 bases and the J gene end by 2 bases; junction bases not matched to a gene: 5. This CDR3 is CASRDWTGGNQPQHF. The CDR3 DNA is TGTGCCAGCAGGGACTGGACAGGGGGCAATCAGCCCCAGCATTTT.

V is TRBV3-1 (or the pseudogene TRBV3-2) and J is TRBJ1-1; the D gene is possibly TRBD1 (5 bases). In germline, CDR1 is LGHDT, CDR2 YNNKEL (reference sequence). The CDR3 covers 16 residues. Trimming removed 2 bases from V and 0 bases from J, with 13 bases in between. The DNA for the CDR3 is TGTGCCAGCAGCCAATCGTGGGGGGGTATGAACACTGAAGCTTTCTTT. It codes for CASSQSWGGMNTEAFF.

The CDR3 sequence is CASSYSGGQGSGYTF. The DNA of the CDR3 is TGTGCCAGCAGTTACTCGGGGGGACAGGGATCCGGCTACACCTTC. This chain uses TRBV6-5 with TRBJ1-2; 9 bases are a match to TRBD1. V trimming: 0 bases; J trimming: 8 bases; junction bases outside the gene matches: 7. Per the germline V gene, CDR1 is MNHEY and CDR2 is SVGAGI. This CDR3 is 15 amino acids long.

The chain links TRBV24-1 to TRBJ1-3, with D possibly TRBD1 on 5 matching bases. Per the germline V gene, CDR1 is KGHDR and CDR2 is SFDVKD. The V end lost 4 bases, the J end lost 4 bases, and 10 bases lay between the germline ends. This CDR3 region has 14 residues. Written as DNA, the CDR3 is TGTGCCACCAGTGAACCAGGGATAGGAAACACCATATATTTT. It encodes CATSEPGIGNTIYF.

On this clone itself: The same CDR3 also results from other DNA sequences found in this sample. The rearrangement joins TRBV5-1 to TRBJ2-5, with 8 bases aligning to TRBD1. The V and J ends lost 4 bases and 4 bases, in that order; junction bases with no gene match: 3. Per germline, CDR1 SGHRS and CDR2 YFSETQ. The CDR3 covers 13 residues. CDR3 DNA: TGCGCCAGCAGCAGGACAGGGTTAGAGACCCAGTACTTC. Translating gives CASSRTGLETQYF.

V usage is TRBV18 and J usage is TRBJ2-5; 8 bases agree with TRBD1. The CDR3 has 16 residues. V trimming: 5 bases; J trimming: 4 bases; junction bases outside the gene matches: 12. Germline V gene lookup returns CDR1 KGHSH and CDR2 LQKENI. The CDR3 DNA reads as TGTGCCAGCTCAACCTCCGGACAGGGCGGCCGAGAGACCCAGTACTTC. Its translation: CASSTSGQGGRETQYF.

This clone has only one observation. Different DNA sequences within this sample yield the same CDR3. The chain is built from TRBV5-1 and TRBJ1-5; TRBD1 is a possible D gene (5 bases). The CDR3 is made up of 13 amino acids. Germline CDR1 SGHRS, CDR2 YFSETQ. Trimming cost V 0 bases and J 4 bases, with 5 bases left between them. The CDR3 DNA follows: TGCGCCAGCAGCTTGGGACAGAATCAGCCCCAGCATTTT. Translated: CASSLGQNQPQHF. The entire variable domain, with the rest obtained from reference TRBV5-1 and TRBJ1-5, is as follows: KAGVTQTPRYLIKTRGQQVTLSCSPISGHRSVSWYQQTPGQGLQFLFEYFSETQRNKGNFPGRFSGRQFSNSRSEMNVSTLELGDSALYLCASSLGQNQPQHFGDGTRLSIL.

This clone has only a few counts. V gene TRBV19 combines with J gene TRBJ1-2, with a tentative D call TRBD1 (6 bases). The V and J ends lost 1 base and 4 bases respectively, with 13 bases between them. The germline V gene encodes CDR1 LNHDA and CDR2 SQIVND (reference sequence). The CDR3 is made up of 15 amino acids. CDR3 in amino acids: CASSIGSTGTYGYTF. The CDR3 DNA reads as TGTGCCAGTAGTATAGGATCCACAGGGACCTATGGCTACACCTTC.

The chain recombines TRBV5-6 with TRBJ1-1; D is possibly TRBD1 (5 bases). Trimming cost V 1 base and J 2 bases, with 15 bases left between them. Per germline, CDR1 SGHDT and CDR2 YYEEEE. The CDR3 covers 16 residues. This CDR3 reads CASSLYNRRRNTEAFF. The CDR3 nucleotides read TGTGCCAGCAGCTTGTATAACAGGCGCCGAAACACTGAAGCTTTCTTT.

This clone was counted a few times. The rearrangement joins TRBV12-5 to TRBJ2-1, with D hard to call. The CDR3 contains 16 residues. Germline CDR1 LGHNT, CDR2 FRNRAP. V was trimmed by 0 bases and J by 6 bases, leaving 15 bases between them. The CDR3: CASGLVMDGWSNEQFF. CDR3 nucleotide sequence: TGTGCTAGTGGTTTGGTAATGGATGGTTGGAGCAATGAGCAGTTCTTC.

The chain employs TRBV21-1 and TRBJ1-2; TRBD1 is taken as the D call from the table, unchecked against the DNA. TRBV21-1 is classified as a pseudogene. CDR3 length: 16 amino acids. The CDR3, as DNA: TGTGCCAGCAGCAAGCTAGTACGGACAGATAACTATGGCTACACCTTC. Translating gives CASSKLVRTDNYGYTF.

This CDR3 is CSGGASTTDTQYF. As DNA, the CDR3 is TGCAGCGGCGGGGCATCTACTACAGATACGCAGTATTTT. The chain has TRBV29-1 and TRBJ2-3; the D gene is possibly TRBD2 (6 bases). The CDR3 is 13 amino acids. V lost 7 bases and J 3 bases, leaving 14 bases between the germline ends. Germline values: CDR1 SQVTM, CDR2 ANQGSEA.

The CDR3 nucleotides are TGTGCCAGCAGCCCACCCATCAGGGGGAGTAACACTGAAGCTTTCTTT. Residues: CASSPPIRGSNTEAFF. The chain employs TRBV28 and TRBJ1-1; TRBD1 agrees at 7 bases. Unmatched junction bases numbered 12, after V lost 6 bases and J lost 2 bases. The CDR3 is 16 amino acids. Germline-derived CDR1 and CDR2 are MDHEN and SYDVKM.

V gene TRBV29-1 combines with J gene TRBJ1-1; maybe TRBD1 (5 bases). V lost 8 bases, J lost 5 bases, and 15 bases lay in between. Germline CDR1 and CDR2: SQVTM and ANQGSEA. The CDR3 has 12 amino acids. This CDR3 is CSIRVGGTEAFF. The DNA for the CDR3 is TGCAGCATTCGCGTCGGGGGGACTGAAGCTTTCTTT. Complete variable domain (other parts from reference TRBV29-1 and TRBJ1-1): SAVISQKPSRDICQRGTSLTIQCQVDSQVTMMFWYRQQPGQSLTLIATANQGSEATYESGFVIDKFPISRPNLTFSTLTVSNMSPEDSSIYLCSIRVGGTEAFFGQGTRLTVV.

CDR3: CASSHRDSLAKNIQYF. The CDR3 DNA follows: TGCGCCAGCAGCCATAGGGACTCACTAGCCAAAAACATTCAGTACTTC. The chain uses TRBV4-1 and TRBJ2-4, with D tentatively TRBD2 (6 bases). Germline V lookup: CDR1 MGHRA, CDR2 YSYEKL. The CDR3 consists of 16 residues. With 3 bases removed from V and 0 bases from J, the gap between germline ends came to 12 bases.

The chain couples TRBV5-1 to TRBJ1-1; D uncertain. Trimming removed 0 bases at V and 1 base at J, with 10 bases between. The germline CDR1 and CDR2 sequences are SGHRS and YFSETQ. The CDR3 loop spans 15 amino acids. CDR3 DNA sequence: TGCGCCAGCAGCTTGGGTATGAGGCAGAACACTGAAGCTTTCTTT. Translated: CASSLGMRQNTEAFF.

The genes are TRBV24-1 and TRBJ1-2, with 8 nucleotides matching TRBD1. Trimming at V came to 7 bases and at J to 7 bases, leaving 10 bases not matched to a gene. Germline V gene lookup returns CDR1 KGHDR and CDR2 SFDVKD. CDR3 length: 14 amino acids. CDR3 nucleotide sequence: TGTGCCACCAGCCCAGGGGGCGCGTCTGGTGGCTACACCTTC. Translation gives CATSPGGASGGYTF.

The chain uses TRBV7-2 and TRBJ2-7; D possibly corresponds to TRBD2 (5 bases). This CDR3 is built from 12 residues. Germline assignment: CDR1 SGHTA and CDR2 FQGNSA. Trimming removed 3 bases at V and 4 bases at J, with 7 bases between. CDR3 sequence (DNA): TGTGCCAGCAGCTTTGGGAGTTACGAGCAGTACTTC. Residues: CASSFGSYEQYF. The full variable domain, its missing parts supplied by reference TRBV7-2 and TRBJ2-7, is GAGVSQSPSNKVTEKGKDVELRCDPISGHTALYWYRQSLGQGLEFLIYFQGNSAPDKSGLPSDRFSAERTGGSVSTLTIQRTQQEDSAVYLCASSFGSYEQYFGPGTRLTVT.

The chain carries TRBV19 and TRBJ2-2, with a possible D match to TRBD2 (6 bases). The V gene lost 10 bases and the J gene lost 6 bases, with 18 bases spanning the gap. The CDR3 totals 14 residues. Germline CDR1 reads LNHDA; CDR2 reads SQIVND (reference sequence). Here the CDR3 reads CATGLHVEAGELFF. The CDR3 coding sequence is TGTGCCACGGGACTCCACGTCGAGGCCGGGGAGCTGTTTTTT.

The genes are TRBV12-3 or TRBV12-4 and TRBJ1-1; 7 bases agree with TRBD1. This CDR3 is built from 12 residues. Trimming cost V 5 bases and J 7 bases; bases outside gene matches: 4. The CDR3 reads CASSLGTVEAFF. The DNA of the CDR3 is TGTGCCAGCAGTCTTGGGACAGTTGAAGCTTTCTTT.

V gene TRBV4-1 combines with J gene TRBJ2-7, with D perhaps matching TRBD1 (6 bases). Germline CDR1 is MGHRA and CDR2 is YSYEKL. Between the trimmed V and J ends, which lost 1 base and 0 bases, there was a span of 7 bases. The CDR3 covers 14 residues. CDR3 DNA sequence: TGCGCCAGCAGCCAAGGGACAGACTCCTACGAGCAGTACTTC. The encoded protein is CASSQGTDSYEQYF.

This rearrangement joins TRBV11-2 to TRBJ1-4, with 7 bases lining up with TRBD1. The length of the CDR3 is 16 residues. With 5 bases clipped from V and 7 bases from J, the junction kept 13 bases outside the gene matches. Germline V gives CDR1 SGHAT, CDR2 FQNNGV. CDR3 in DNA: TGTGCCAGCAGCCTCTACGACAGGGAAGGACGTGAAAAACTGTTTTTT. Protein product: CASSLYDREGREKLFF.